A single sample is the source of the 30 T cell receptor beta chains below, sequenced in a study of graft-versus-host responses after intestinal transplantation. The antigens these receptors bind are not known. Using immunoSEQ multiplex PCR, the repertoire was profiled, and TCRdb retains in-frame clones only, with some absent. The table includes 90,000 to 130,000 clones, 85% to 95% detected once. The specimen was unstimulated CD8+ T cells sorted from spleen or lymph node cells, collected before intestinal transplant. These receptor sequences come from a human donor who received an intestinal transplant.

The rearrangement joins TRBV29-1 to TRBJ2-3; the match to TRBD2 covers 11 bases. The CDR3 is 16 residues long. The germline V gene has CDR1 SQVTM and CDR2 ANQGSEA. The trim removed 4 bases at V and 2 bases at J, leaving 8 bases unmatched. The CDR3 nucleotides are TGCAGCGTTGTTCTAATAGCGGGAGGGTCCACAGATACGCAGTATTTT. This encodes CSVVLIAGGSTDTQYF.

The chain links TRBV28 to TRBJ2-4, with 12 bases aligning to TRBD2. V shed 5 bases and J 11 bases; nucleotides not matched to a gene: 7. This CDR3 region has 14 residues. Germline CDR1 is MDHEN and CDR2 is SYDVKM. The CDR3: CASSTRLAGDLQYF. DNA of the CDR3: TGTGCCAGCAGTACGCGACTAGCGGGAGACCTTCAGTACTTC. The whole variable domain, remainder taken from reference TRBV28 and TRBJ2-4, is DVKVTQSSRYLVKRTGEKVFLECVQDMDHENMFWYRQDPGLGLRLIYFSYDVKMKEKGDIPEGYSVSREKKERFSLILESASTNQTSMYLCASSTRLAGDLQYFGAGTRLSVL.

The chain combines TRBV29-1 with TRBJ2-7, with D possibly being TRBD1 (6 bases). The CDR3 extends over 12 amino acids. Germline V gives CDR1 SQVTM, CDR2 ANQGSEA. Trimming removed 8 bases from V and 5 bases from J, with 16 bases in between. DNA of the CDR3: TGCAGCTTTAGGACAGTTAGAAACGAGCAGTACTTC. Translated, it gives CSFRTVRNEQYF.

The chain joins TRBV28 to TRBJ2-2, with 7 bases matching TRBD2. V was pared by 3 bases and J by 4 bases, with 5 bases of the junction left unmatched. The CDR3 loop spans 15 amino acids. Germline assignment: CDR1 MDHEN and CDR2 SYDVKM. This CDR3 reads CASSFAWEGTGELFF. In DNA form, the CDR3 reads TGTGCCAGCAGTTTTGCGTGGGAGGGCACCGGGGAGCTGTTTTTT.

This clone has only one observation. V is TRBV7-9 and J is TRBJ1-5; unclear D gene. The CDR3 is 15 amino acids. Germline V gene lookup returns CDR1 SEHNR and CDR2 FQNEAQ (reference sequence). Trimming cost V 1 base and J 4 bases, with 11 bases left between them. CDR3 bases: TGTGCCAGCAGCTTAGATTGGGGTGGTAATCAGCCCCAGCATTTT. It yields the protein CASSLDWGGNQPQHF.

The chain links TRBV5-6 to TRBJ2-7, with 9 positions matching TRBD1. CDR1 is SGHDT and CDR2 is YYEEEE in the germline V gene. The CDR3 loop spans 15 amino acids. V shed 2 bases and J 1 base; nucleotides not matched to a gene: 4. CDR3 sequence: CASSFGTGPSYEQYF. CDR3 coding DNA: TGTGCCAGCAGCTTCGGGACAGGGCCATCCTACGAGCAGTACTTC.

Only one count was recorded for this clone. The chain couples TRBV11-2 to TRBJ1-2; D remains ambiguous. The CDR3 consists of 14 residues. Looked up from germline, CDR1 is SGHAT and CDR2 is FQNNGV. V was pared by 4 bases and J by 2 bases, with 11 bases between. CDR3 residues: CASSSAGWNYGYTF. Written as DNA, the CDR3 is TGTGCCAGCAGCTCCGCGGGTTGGAACTATGGCTACACCTTC.

The chain employs TRBV29-1 and TRBJ1-1; D possibly corresponds to TRBD1 (5 bases). CDR3 length: 14 amino acids. V gave up 3 bases and J gave up 0 bases, with 11 bases separating them. Germline assignment: CDR1 SQVTM and CDR2 ANQGSEA. DNA for the CDR3: TGCAGCGTTGACGCCCAGGGTATGAACACTGAAGCTTTCTTT. Encoded protein: CSVDAQGMNTEAFF.

The chain couples TRBV9 to TRBJ1-1; D is uncertain. Germline V gives CDR1 SGDLS, CDR2 YYNGEE. The germline V and J ends were trimmed by 3 bases and 4 bases, with 7 bases remaining between them. The CDR3 contains 12 residues. The CDR3 loop is CASSAGGTEAFF. The CDR3 DNA reads as TGTGCCAGCAGCGCCGGAGGCACTGAAGCTTTCTTT.

The DNA of the CDR3 is TGTGCCAGCAGCCAAGGCTGGAATCAGCAGTTCTTC. Its translation is CASSQGWNQQFF. The chain uses TRBV5-6 and TRBJ2-1, with D unresolved. The CDR3 covers 12 residues. The germline V and J ends were trimmed by 4 bases and 11 bases, with 13 bases remaining between them. In germline, CDR1 is SGHDT, CDR2 YYEEEE.

The rearrangement uses TRBV9 and TRBJ1-1, with 8 bases identical to TRBD1. Trimming took 0 bases from V and 1 from J; bases not matched to a gene: 2. The CDR3 is 15 amino acids. CDR1 and CDR2 (germline): SGDLS, YYNGEE. In nucleotides, the CDR3 is TGTGCCAGCAGCGTAGAGGGACAGGAGAACACTGAAGCTTTCTTT. Amino acids: CASSVEGQENTEAFF. The full variable domain, with the rest looked up from reference TRBV9 and TRBJ1-1, is DSGVTQTPKHLITATGQRVTLRCSPRSGDLSVYWYQQSLDQGLQFLIQYYNGEERAKGNILERFSAQQFPDLHSELNLSSLELGDSALYFCASSVEGQENTEAFFGQGTRLTVV.

V and J are TRBV5-1 and TRBJ1-3; the D gene is possibly TRBD1 (6 bases). Trimming shortened V by 4 bases and J by 2 bases, and 16 bases separated the two germline ends. In germline, CDR1 is SGHRS, CDR2 YFSETQ. CDR3 length: 16 amino acids. CDR3 loop: CASSPLEQGAGNTIYF. In DNA, the CDR3 is TGCGCCAGCAGCCCCCTGGAACAGGGCGCTGGAAACACCATATATTTT.

A few counts support this clone. The chain carries TRBV10-3 and TRBJ2-1, with TRBD2 matching over 10 bases. The V and J ends lost 6 bases and 6 bases, in that order; junction bases with no gene match: 11. Germline CDR1 reads ENHRY; CDR2 reads SYGVKD. There are 16 residues in the CDR3. The CDR3 DNA reads as TGTGCCATCAGAGGTCTAGCGGGAGATGGGGGCAATGAGCAGTTCTTC. This translates into CAIRGLAGDGGNEQFF.

This clone was seen a single time. This chain connects TRBV7-6 to TRBJ2-2; 9 nucleotides align to TRBD1. Germline-derived CDR1 and CDR2 are SGHVS and FNYEAQ. V was clipped by 8 bases and J by 5 bases; unmatched bases: 9. This CDR3 has 15 amino acids. The chain's CDR3 is CASFRDRVMTGELFF. CDR3 DNA: TGTGCCAGCTTCCGGGACAGGGTCATGACCGGGGAGCTGTTTTTT.

This sequence joins TRBV7-9 and TRBJ1-4; 9 bases match TRBD1. Germline CDR1 reads SEHNR; CDR2 reads FQNEAQ (reference sequence). Trimming took 4 bases from V and 8 from J; bases not matched to a gene: 8. The CDR3 consists of 15 residues. CDR3 coding DNA: TGTGCCAGCAGCTCCCTGACAGGGGGACGGGAAAAACTGTTTTTT. Protein product: CASSSLTGGREKLFF.

This clone was observed a single time. The chain is built from TRBV27 and TRBJ2-5, with 7 nucleotides matching TRBD2. Germline V gene data show CDR1 as MNHEY and CDR2 as SMNVEV (reference sequence). V shed 0 bases, J shed 2 bases, and the junction held 3 bases outside the gene matches. CDR3 length equals 15 residues. The CDR3 DNA reads TGTGCCAGCAGTTTATCGGCTAGCGGACAAGAGACCCAGTACTTC. Its protein product is CASSLSASGQETQYF.

The chain joins TRBV27 to TRBJ1-1; the D gene is possibly TRBD1 (5 bases). V shed 2 bases and J shed 0 bases, with 13 bases lying between them. The CDR3 length is 16 residues. Germline loops: CDR1 MNHEY, CDR2 SMNVEV (reference sequence). CDR3 sequence: CASSLKASGLNTEAFF. CDR3 nucleotides: TGTGCCAGCAGTTTAAAAGCGTCAGGGTTGAACACTGAAGCTTTCTTT.

J is TRBJ2-3 and V is TRBV15, with 7 bases that match TRBD2. The junction had 4 bases not matched to a gene; V was cut back by 3 bases and J by 1 base. The CDR3 extends over 15 amino acids. Germline CDR1 and CDR2: LNHNV and YYDKDF (reference sequence). As DNA, the CDR3 is TGTGCCACCAGCAGCGAGCGGGGTGGCACAGATACGCAGTATTTT. This gives the protein CATSSERGGTDTQYF.

This clone was seen just once. The CDR3, as DNA: TGCGCCAGCAGCCAAGATCGAGGGAATAACCGGGAGCAGTTCTTC. Translation gives CASSQDRGNNREQFF. This sequence joins TRBV4-1 and TRBJ2-1; possible D gene TRBD2, 5 bases. The CDR3 runs 15 residues. Germline loops: CDR1 MGHRA, CDR2 YSYEKL. V was pared by 0 bases and J by 10 bases, with 16 bases between.

V is TRBV6-5 and J is TRBJ2-1; 9 bases agree with TRBD1. J lost 8 bases, V lost 4 bases, and 9 bases had no gene match. This CDR3 comprises 15 residues. Germline CDR1 and CDR2: MNHEY and SVGAGI. The CDR3 region is CASSSPGQGFYEQFF. Written as DNA, the CDR3 is TGTGCCAGCAGTTCACCGGGACAGGGTTTCTATGAGCAGTTCTTC.

This clone has only a few counts. DNA for the CDR3: TGTGCCAGTAGTATCGGCGGGAGGGCCTACGAGCAGTACTTC. This translates into CASSIGGRAYEQYF. The V gene is TRBV19, the J gene TRBJ2-7, with 9 bases aligning to TRBD2. The trim removed 3 bases at V and 2 bases at J, leaving 2 bases unmatched. The CDR3 contains 14 residues. Germline assignment: CDR1 LNHDA and CDR2 SQIVND (reference sequence).

This clone was found once. The V call is TRBV6-5, the J call TRBJ2-5, with 11 bases lining up with TRBD2. The CDR3 has 15 amino acids. The germline CDR1 and CDR2 sequences are MNHEY and SVGAGI. The J segment lost 3 bases and the V segment lost 3 bases, leaving 3 bases of the junction unmatched. The CDR3 spells CASSYRGLAEETQYF. The CDR3 DNA follows: TGTGCCAGCAGTTATCGGGGACTAGCGGAAGAGACCCAGTACTTC.

V usage is TRBV7-9 and J usage is TRBJ2-1, with TRBD2 as a possible D gene (5 bases). The V gene's germline CDR1 is SEHNR and CDR2 FQNEAQ (reference sequence). The CDR3 spans 14 residues. Trimming cost V 4 bases and J 8 bases, with 15 bases left between them. The CDR3 spells CASSWESVADEQFF. DNA of the CDR3: TGTGCCAGCAGCTGGGAGAGTGTGGCGGATGAGCAGTTCTTC.

This CDR3 reads CASSGPRGGTEEQYF. The CDR3 DNA reads as TGTGCCAGCAGCGGGCCGCGCGGGGGTACAGAAGAGCAGTACTTC. The chain has TRBV28 and TRBJ2-7; 7 bases align to TRBD2. V lost 6 bases to trimming and J lost 7 bases; unmatched junction nucleotides: 15. The CDR3 spans 15 residues. CDR1 is MDHEN, CDR2 SYDVKM, per germline.

J is TRBJ1-1 and V is TRBV5-4; no reliable D call. The germline V gene has CDR1 SGHNT and CDR2 YYREEE (reference sequence). The CDR3 totals 14 residues. Trimming left V 1 base short and J 1 base short, with 8 bases between. Written as DNA, the CDR3 is TGTGCCAGCAGCTTGCGGCGGACGAACACTGAAGCTTTCTTT. This gives the protein CASSLRRTNTEAFF. Drawing the rest from reference TRBV5-4 and TRBJ1-1, the complete variable domain is ETGVTQSPTHLIKTRGQQVTLRCSSQSGHNTVSWYQQALGQGPQFIFQYYREEENGRGNFPPRFSGLQFPNYSSELNVNALELDDSALYLCASSLRRTNTEAFFGQGTRLTVV.

V is TRBV7-3 and J is TRBJ2-3, with TRBD2 as a possible D gene (5 bases). The CDR3 has 15 amino acids. Germline loops: CDR1 SGHTA, CDR2 FQGTGA. The germline V and J ends were trimmed by 5 bases and 0 bases, with 12 bases remaining between them. The CDR3 spells CASSGSGSSTDTQYF. DNA for the CDR3: TGTGCCAGCAGCGGAAGCGGATCTAGCACAGATACGCAGTATTTT.

The chain combines TRBV2 with TRBJ2-1; TRBD1 is a possible D gene (5 bases). The CDR3 is made up of 12 amino acids. V lost 6 bases to trimming and J lost 3 bases, with 6 bases between them. Germline CDR1 and CDR2: SNHLY and FYNNEI. The DNA of the CDR3 is TGTGCCAGCAGAGACAGCTACAATGAGCAGTTCTTC. It encodes CASRDSYNEQFF.

For this clone: Different DNA sequences within this sample yield the same CDR3. J is TRBJ1-5 and V is TRBV19; D gene ambiguous. The CDR3 has 12 amino acids. Germline V lookup: CDR1 LNHDA, CDR2 SQIVND (reference sequence). Trimming took off 2 bases at V and 4 bases at J, with 3 bases between the two ends. The CDR3 spells CASSIRNQPQHF. The CDR3 coding sequence is TGTGCCAGTAGTATAAGAAATCAGCCCCAGCATTTT.

The gene calls are TRBV10-1 and TRBJ2-7; TRBD2 agrees at 8 bases. Germline CDR1 is WNHNN and CDR2 is SYGVQD (reference sequence). The CDR3 is 14 residues long. The ends lost 2 bases at V and 5 bases at J; junction bases unmatched: 5. For the CDR3, the DNA is TGCGCCAGCAGTGAGGGGCGGGAGGCTAACGAGCAGTACTTC. Amino acids: CASSEGREANEQYF.

The chain uses TRBV27 and TRBJ2-3; 8 nucleotides agree with TRBD1. CDR1 is MNHEY and CDR2 is SMNVEV in the germline V gene (reference sequence). The CDR3 is 15 amino acids. Trimming at V came to 3 bases and at J to 1 base, leaving 3 bases not matched to a gene. In nucleotides, the CDR3 is TGTGCCAGCAGTTTCGAGACAGGGGGCACAGATACGCAGTATTTT. Translated, it gives CASSFETGGTDTQYF.